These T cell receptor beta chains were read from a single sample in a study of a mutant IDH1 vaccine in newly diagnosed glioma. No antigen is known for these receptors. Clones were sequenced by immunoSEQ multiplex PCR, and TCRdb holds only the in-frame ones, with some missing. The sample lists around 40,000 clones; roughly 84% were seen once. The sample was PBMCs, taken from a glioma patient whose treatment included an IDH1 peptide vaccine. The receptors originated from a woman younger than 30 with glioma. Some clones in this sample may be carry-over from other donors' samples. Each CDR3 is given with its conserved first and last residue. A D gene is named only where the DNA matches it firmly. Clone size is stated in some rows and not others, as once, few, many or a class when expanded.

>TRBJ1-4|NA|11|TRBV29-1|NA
CSVGEAEKLFF
TGCAGCGTTGGTGAGGCTGAAAAACTGTTTTTT
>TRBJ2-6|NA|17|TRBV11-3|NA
CASSLDPRVSGANVLTF
TGTGCCAGCAGCTTAGATCCTAGGGTATCTGGGGCCAACGTCCTGACTTTC
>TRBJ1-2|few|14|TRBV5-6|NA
CASTRKGAYGGYTF
TGTGCCAGCACCAGAAAAGGGGCTTATGGTGGCTACACCTTC
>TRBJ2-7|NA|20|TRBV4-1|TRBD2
CASSQGPTTSGGPPAYEQYF
TGCGCCAGCAGCCAAGGGCCCACGACTAGCGGGGGGCCGCCCGCCTACGAGCAGTACTTC
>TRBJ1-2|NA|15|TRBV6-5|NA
CASSSDISYNYGYTF
TGTGCCAGCAGTTCTGACATCTCTTATAACTATGGCTACACCTTC
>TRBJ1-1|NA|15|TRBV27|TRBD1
CASSTSGTGQTEAFF
TGTGCCAGTAGTACCTCCGGGACAGGGCAAACTGAAGCTTTCTTT
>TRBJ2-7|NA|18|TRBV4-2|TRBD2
CASSQDDLGLAGTYEQYF
TGTGCCAGCAGCCAAGATGATTTGGGACTAGCGGGAACCTACGAGCAGTACTTC
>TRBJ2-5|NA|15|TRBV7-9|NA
CASSLDGAFQETQYF
TGTGCCAGCAGCTTAGACGGTGCATTTCAAGAGACCCAGTACTTC
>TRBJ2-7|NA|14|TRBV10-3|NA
CAISESGDAYEQYF
TGTGCCATCAGTGAATCGGGGGACGCCTACGAGCAGTACTTC
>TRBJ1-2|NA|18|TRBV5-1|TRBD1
CASSLGPIDRVINYGYTF
TGCGCCAGCAGCTTGGGACCTATCGACAGGGTGATTAACTATGGCTACACCTTC
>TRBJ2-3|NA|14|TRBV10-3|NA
CAISESYDTDTQYF
TGTGCCATCAGTGAGTCGTACGACACAGATACGCAGTATTTT
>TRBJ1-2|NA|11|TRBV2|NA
CATASFYGYTF
TGTGCCACTGCCTCCTTCTATGGCTACACCTTC
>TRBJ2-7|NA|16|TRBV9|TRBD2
CASSARGTSGRNEQYF
TGTGCCAGCAGCGCCAGAGGGACTAGCGGCCGGAACGAGCAGTACTTC
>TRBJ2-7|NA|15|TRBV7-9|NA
CASSSLTGPTSEQYF
TGTGCCAGCAGCTCCTTGACAGGTCCAACTTCCGAGCAGTACTTC
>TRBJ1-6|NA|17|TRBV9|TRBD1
CASSVSGQVLGNSPLHF
TGTGCCAGCAGCGTTTCGGGACAGGTATTAGGAAATTCACCCCTCCACTTT
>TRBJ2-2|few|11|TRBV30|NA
CAWGGTGELFF
TGTGCCTGGGGAGGGACCGGGGAGCTGTTTTTT
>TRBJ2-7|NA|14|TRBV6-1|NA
CASSWGDVSYEQYF
TGTGCCAGCAGCTGGGGCGATGTGAGCTACGAGCAGTACTTC
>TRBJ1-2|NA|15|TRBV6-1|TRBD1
CASSEGQGEAYGYTF
TGTGCCAGCAGCGAAGGACAGGGGGAAGCCTATGGCTACACCTTC
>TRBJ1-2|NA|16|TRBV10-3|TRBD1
CAISESGDRRYYGYTF
TGTGCCATCAGTGAGTCAGGGGACAGGAGGTACTATGGCTACACCTTC
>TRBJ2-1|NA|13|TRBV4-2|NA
CASSQDLGGEQFF
TGTGCCAGCAGCCAAGATCTAGGGGGTGAGCAGTTCTTC
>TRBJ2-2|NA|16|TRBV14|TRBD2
CASSPPGLANTGELFF
TGTGCCAGCAGTCCTCCGGGACTAGCGAACACCGGGGAGCTGTTTTTT
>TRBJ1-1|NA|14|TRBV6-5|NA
CAISTALGNTEAFF
TGTGCCATCTCGACAGCCCTGGGGAACACTGAAGCTTTCTTT
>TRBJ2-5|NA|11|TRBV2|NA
CASRDPLEPYF
TGTGCCAGTAGAGACCCCCTGGAGCCGTACTTC
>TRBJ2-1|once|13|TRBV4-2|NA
CACARGENNEQFF
TGTGCCTGTGCGCGAGGGGAGAATAATGAGCAGTTCTTC
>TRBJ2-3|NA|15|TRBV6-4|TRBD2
CASSWTSGGGDTQYF
TGTGCCAGCAGTTGGACTAGCGGAGGGGGAGATACGCAGTATTTT
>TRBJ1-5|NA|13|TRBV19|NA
CASSISFIQPQHF
TGTGCCAGTAGTATCTCTTTTATACAGCCCCAGCATTTT
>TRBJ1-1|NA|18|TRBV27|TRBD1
CASSQIGGTGGLDTEAFF
TGTGCCAGCAGTCAGATTGGCGGGACAGGGGGCCTGGACACTGAAGCTTTCTTT
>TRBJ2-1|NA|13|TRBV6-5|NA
CASKSRRYNEQFF
TGTGCCAGCAAGTCCCGGAGGTACAATGAGCAGTTCTTC
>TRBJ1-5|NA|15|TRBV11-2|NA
CASSLDHGFNQPQHF
TGTGCCAGCAGCTTAGATCATGGCTTCAATCAGCCCCAGCATTTT
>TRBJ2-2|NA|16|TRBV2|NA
CASSAQETGGTGELFF
TGTGCCAGCAGTGCCCAGGAAACCGGAGGTACCGGGGAGCTGTTTTTT
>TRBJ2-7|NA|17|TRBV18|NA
CASSRETVARGSYEQYF
TGTGCCAGCTCACGAGAAACCGTTGCCAGGGGATCCTACGAGCAGTACTTC
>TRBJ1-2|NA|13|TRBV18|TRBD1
CASSEGTVGGYTF
TGTGCCAGCTCAGAAGGGACAGTGGGCGGCTACACCTTC
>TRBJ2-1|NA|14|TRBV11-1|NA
CASRSQPSYNEQFF
TGTGCCAGCAGGTCCCAACCCTCCTACAATGAGCAGTTCTTC
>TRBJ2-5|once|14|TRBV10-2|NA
CASSTTPTGETQYF
TGCGCCAGCAGCACGACTCCAACTGGGGAGACCCAGTACTTC
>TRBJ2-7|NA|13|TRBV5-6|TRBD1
CASSPRDRYEQYF
TGTGCCAGCAGCCCTCGGGACAGATACGAGCAGTACTTC
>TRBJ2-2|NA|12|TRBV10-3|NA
CAISAPTGELFF
TGTGCCATCAGTGCCCCCACCGGGGAGCTGTTTTTT
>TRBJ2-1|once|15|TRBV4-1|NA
CASSQDRANYNEQFF
TGCGCCAGCAGCCAAGACAGAGCTAACTACAATGAGCAGTTCTTC
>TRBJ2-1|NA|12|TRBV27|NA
CASTGLSNEQFF
TGTGCCAGCACTGGGCTTTCCAATGAGCAGTTCTTC
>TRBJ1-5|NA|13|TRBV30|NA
CAWSREGNQPQHF
TGTGCCTGGAGTAGGGAGGGCAATCAGCCCCAGCATTTT